The 8 T cell receptor beta chains in this list originate from one sample, sequenced in a study of shared clonotypes between healthy human individuals. Assay used: immunoSEQ multiplex PCR; TCRdb lists only in-frame clones, some missing. This sample has about 2 million clones, with over 85% found just once. Terminally differentiated effector memory CD45RA+ cells were left out of the naive CD8 fraction, which was CD45RO-negative and positively selected for CCR7. Sequencing was done on a sample of naive CD8+ T cells sorted from blood. These TCRs come from a man between 18 and 29 years old in good health.

This chain uses TRBV5-8 with TRBJ1-4, with D unresolved. Trimming shortened V by 4 bases and J by 8 bases, and 18 bases separated the two germline ends. The CDR3 covers 15 residues. Germline CDR1 reads SGHTS; CDR2 reads YDEGEE. The CDR3 DNA follows: TGTGCCAGCAGCCTCTCAGGCTGGGGTAGAGAAAAACTGTTTTTT. Translated, it gives CASSLSGWGREKLFF.

The chain carries TRBV14 and TRBJ2-5; the D is unclear. The CDR3 extends over 13 amino acids. The germline V gene encodes CDR1 SGHDN and CDR2 FVKESK. Trimming took off 2 bases at V and 5 bases at J, with 9 bases between the two ends. The chain's CDR3 is CASSQPNAETQYF. DNA for the CDR3: TGTGCCAGCAGCCAACCTAACGCGGAGACCCAGTACTTC. Drawing the rest from reference TRBV14 and TRBJ2-5, the complete variable domain is EAGVTQFPSHSVIEKGQTVTLRCDPISGHDNLYWYRRVMGKEIKFLLHFVKESKQDESGMPNNRFLAERTGGTYSTLKVQPAELEDSGVYFCASSQPNAETQYFGPGTRLLVL.

The V and J genes are TRBV27 and TRBJ2-5; D not certain. The assigned J gene may be wrong: the sequence end matches TRBJ2-7 better. Germline CDR1 is MNHEY and CDR2 is SMNVEV (reference sequence). The CDR3 totals 14 residues. The CDR3 protein is CASSLAFTDYEQYF. The CDR3 region has the DNA TGTGCCAGCAGTTTAGCATTTACGGACTACGAGCAGTACTTC.

As for this clone: The junction and the germline gene differ at one end; a read error may be behind it. J is TRBJ2-7 and V is TRBV25-1; 7 bases match TRBD1. The CDR3 sequence is 15 residues long. Germline V lookup: CDR1 MGHDK, CDR2 SYGVNS. CDR3: CASSDQQGSPYERYF. The DNA of the CDR3 is TGTGCCAGCAGTGATCAACAGGGGTCCCCCTACGAGCGGTACTTC.

The chain uses TRBV10-1 and TRBJ2-5; 8 bases agree with TRBD2. The CDR3 covers 14 residues. Per the germline V gene, CDR1 is WNHNN and CDR2 is SYGVQD (reference sequence). V was pared by 2 bases and J by 3 bases, with 2 bases of the junction left unmatched. CDR3 in amino acids: CASSERGLEETQYF. For the CDR3, the DNA is TGCGCCAGCAGTGAGAGGGGACTAGAAGAGACCCAGTACTTC.

For this clone: The sample holds other DNA sequences that translate to the same CDR3. CDR3 in amino acids: CASSLRDSYNEQFF. CDR3 DNA: TGTGCCAGCAGCTTAAGGGACAGCTACAATGAGCAGTTCTTC. The rearrangement links TRBV7-9 to TRBJ2-1, with 7 positions matching TRBD1. Germline V gene data show CDR1 as SEHNR and CDR2 as FQNEAQ (reference sequence). This CDR3 is 14 amino acids long. The J segment lost 3 bases and the V segment lost 2 bases, leaving 1 base of the junction unmatched.

The genes are TRBV27 and TRBJ1-2, with D possibly being TRBD1 (5 bases). Germline V gives CDR1 MNHEY, CDR2 SMNVEV (reference sequence). V gave up 4 bases and J gave up 4 bases, with 16 bases separating them. The CDR3 contains 15 residues. The CDR3, as DNA: TGTGCCAGCAGTTCCCGGGACGGGGGGGGCTATGGCTACACCTTC. Residues: CASSSRDGGGYGYTF.

This chain uses TRBV7-9 with TRBJ2-1; D unclear. Germline assignment: CDR1 SEHNR and CDR2 FQNEAQ (reference sequence). V lost 3 bases and J 7 bases, leaving 7 bases between the germline ends. CDR3 size: 12 residues. In DNA form, the CDR3 reads TGTGCCAGCAGCTTCACGGAAAATGAGCAGTTCTTC. Translating it yields CASSFTENEQFF. Supplemented by reference TRBV7-9 and TRBJ2-1, the full variable domain reads DTGVSQNPRHKITKRGQNVTFRCDPISEHNRLYWYRQTLGQGPEFLTYFQNEAQLEKSRLLSDRFSAERPKGSFSTLEIQRTEQGDSAMYLCASSFTENEQFFGPGTRLTVL.